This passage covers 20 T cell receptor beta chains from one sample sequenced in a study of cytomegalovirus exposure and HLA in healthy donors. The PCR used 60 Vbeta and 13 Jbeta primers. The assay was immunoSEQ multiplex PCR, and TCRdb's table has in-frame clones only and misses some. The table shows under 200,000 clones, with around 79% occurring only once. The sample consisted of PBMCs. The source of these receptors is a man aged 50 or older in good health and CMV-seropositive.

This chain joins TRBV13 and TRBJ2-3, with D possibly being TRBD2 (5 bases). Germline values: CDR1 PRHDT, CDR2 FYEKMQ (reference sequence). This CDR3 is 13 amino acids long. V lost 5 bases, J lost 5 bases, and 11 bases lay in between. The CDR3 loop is CASSPRDKDTQYF. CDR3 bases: TGTGCCAGCAGCCCTCGGGATAAAGATACGCAGTATTTT.

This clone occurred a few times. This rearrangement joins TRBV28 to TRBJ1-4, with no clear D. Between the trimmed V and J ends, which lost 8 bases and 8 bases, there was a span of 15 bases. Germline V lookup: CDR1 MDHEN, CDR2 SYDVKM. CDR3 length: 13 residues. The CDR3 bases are TGTGCCAGCGGATCGGTTGGAGACGAAAAACTGTTTTTT. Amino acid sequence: CASGSVGDEKLFF.

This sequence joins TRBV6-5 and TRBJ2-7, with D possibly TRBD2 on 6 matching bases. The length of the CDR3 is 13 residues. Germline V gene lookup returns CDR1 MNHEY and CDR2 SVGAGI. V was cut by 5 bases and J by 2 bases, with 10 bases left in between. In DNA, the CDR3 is TGTGCCAGCAGTCGGGGGTTCGCCTACGAGCAGTACTTC. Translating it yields CASSRGFAYEQYF.

As DNA, the CDR3 is TGTGCCAGCAGCTTAGAAGGGGGCGGCGGAAAACTGTTTTTT. This gives the protein CASSLEGGGGKLFF. This rearrangement joins TRBV11-1 to TRBJ1-4, with TRBD1 matching over 7 bases. Germline trimming cut 1 base from V and 10 bases from J; bases unmatched to any gene: 6. From germline, CDR1 is SGHAT and CDR2 FQDESV (reference sequence). The CDR3 sequence is 14 residues long.

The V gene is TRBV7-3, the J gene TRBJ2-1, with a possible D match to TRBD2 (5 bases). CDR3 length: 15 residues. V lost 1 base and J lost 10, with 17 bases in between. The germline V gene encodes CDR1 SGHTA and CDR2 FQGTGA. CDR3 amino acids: CASSLSRDSRGEQFF. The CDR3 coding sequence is TGTGCCAGCAGCTTAAGTCGCGATAGCCGCGGGGAGCAGTTCTTC.

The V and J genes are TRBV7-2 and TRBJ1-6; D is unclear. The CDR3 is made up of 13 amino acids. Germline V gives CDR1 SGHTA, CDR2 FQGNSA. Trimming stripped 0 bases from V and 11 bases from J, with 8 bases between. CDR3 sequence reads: CASSLALTPPLHF. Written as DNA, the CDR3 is TGTGCCAGCAGCTTAGCGCTTACTCCACCCCTCCACTTT. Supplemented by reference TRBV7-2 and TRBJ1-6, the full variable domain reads GAGVSQSPSNKVTEKGKDVELRCDPISGHTALYWYRQSLGQGLEFLIYFQGNSAPDKSGLPSDRFSAERTGGSVSTLTIQRTQQEDSAVYLCASSLALTPPLHFGNGTRLTVT.

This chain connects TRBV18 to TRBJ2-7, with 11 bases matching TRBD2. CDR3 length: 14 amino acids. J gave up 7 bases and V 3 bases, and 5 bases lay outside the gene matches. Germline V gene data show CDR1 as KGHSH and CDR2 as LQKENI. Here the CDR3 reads CASSPSGTSGEQYF. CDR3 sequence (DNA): TGTGCCAGCTCACCCTCGGGGACTAGCGGTGAGCAGTACTTC.

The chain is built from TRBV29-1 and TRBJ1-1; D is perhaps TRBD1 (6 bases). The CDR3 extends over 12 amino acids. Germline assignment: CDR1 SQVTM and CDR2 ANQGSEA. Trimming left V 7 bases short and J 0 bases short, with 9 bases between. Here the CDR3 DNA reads TGCAGCGGCGGACAGATGAACACTGAAGCTTTCTTT. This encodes CSGGQMNTEAFF.

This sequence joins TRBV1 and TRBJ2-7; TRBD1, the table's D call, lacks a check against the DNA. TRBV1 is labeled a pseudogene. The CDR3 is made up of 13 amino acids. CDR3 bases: TGCACCAGCAGCCGAGGCGGACACTACGAGCAGTACGTC. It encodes CTSSRGGHYEQYV.

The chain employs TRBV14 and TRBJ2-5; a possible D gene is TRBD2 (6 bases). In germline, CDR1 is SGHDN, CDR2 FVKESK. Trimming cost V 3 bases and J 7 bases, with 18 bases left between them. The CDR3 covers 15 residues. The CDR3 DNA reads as TGTGCCAGCAGCCAGGAGGGAGTAGGGTTCGGGACCCAGTACTTC. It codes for CASSQEGVGFGTQYF. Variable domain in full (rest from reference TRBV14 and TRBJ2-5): EAGVTQFPSHSVIEKGQTVTLRCDPISGHDNLYWYRRVMGKEIKFLLHFVKESKQDESGMPNNRFLAERTGGTYSTLKVQPAELEDSGVYFCASSQEGVGFGTQYFGPGTRLLVL.

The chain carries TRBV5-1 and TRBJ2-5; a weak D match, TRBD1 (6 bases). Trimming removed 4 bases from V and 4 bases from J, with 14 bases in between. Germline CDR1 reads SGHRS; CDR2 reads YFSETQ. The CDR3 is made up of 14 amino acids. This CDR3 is CASSLGQSVETQYF. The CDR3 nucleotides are TGCGCCAGCAGCCTGGGACAATCAGTAGAGACCCAGTACTTC. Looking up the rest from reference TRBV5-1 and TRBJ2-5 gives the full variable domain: KAGVTQTPRYLIKTRGQQVTLSCSPISGHRSVSWYQQTPGQGLQFLFEYFSETQRNKGNFPGRFSGRQFSNSRSEMNVSTLELGDSALYLCASSLGQSVETQYFGPGTRLLVL.

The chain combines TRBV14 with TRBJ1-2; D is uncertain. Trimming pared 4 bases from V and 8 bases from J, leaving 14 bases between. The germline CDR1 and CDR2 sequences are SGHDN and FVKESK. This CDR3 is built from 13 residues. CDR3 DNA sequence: TGTGCCAGCAGCCTATCTACCGCGATCGGCTACACCTTC. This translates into CASSLSTAIGYTF.

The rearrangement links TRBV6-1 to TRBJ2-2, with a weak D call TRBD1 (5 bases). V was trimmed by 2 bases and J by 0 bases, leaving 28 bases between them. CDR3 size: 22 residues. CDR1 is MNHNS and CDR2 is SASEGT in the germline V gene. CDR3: CASSERSRKKRQSPSNTGELFF. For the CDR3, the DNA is TGTGCCAGCAGTGAAAGATCCCGCAAGAAGCGACAGAGCCCTTCGAACACCGGGGAGCTGTTTTTT.

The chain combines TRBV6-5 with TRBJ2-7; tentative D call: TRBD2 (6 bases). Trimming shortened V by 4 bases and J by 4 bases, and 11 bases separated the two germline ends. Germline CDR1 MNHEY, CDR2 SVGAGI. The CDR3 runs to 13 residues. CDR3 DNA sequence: TGTGCCAGCAGTTCGGGGACTTGGTACGAGCAGTACTTC. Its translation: CASSSGTWYEQYF.

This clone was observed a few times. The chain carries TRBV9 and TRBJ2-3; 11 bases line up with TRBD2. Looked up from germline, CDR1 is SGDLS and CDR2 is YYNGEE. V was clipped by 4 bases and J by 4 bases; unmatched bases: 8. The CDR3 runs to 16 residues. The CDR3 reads CASSPHSGGAADTQYF. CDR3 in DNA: TGTGCCAGCAGCCCCCATAGCGGGGGGGCCGCAGATACGCAGTATTTT.

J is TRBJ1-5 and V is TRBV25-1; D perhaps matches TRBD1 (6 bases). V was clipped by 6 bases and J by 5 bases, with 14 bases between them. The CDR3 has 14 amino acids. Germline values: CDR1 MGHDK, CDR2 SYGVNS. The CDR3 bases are TGTGCCAGCAGCCGGACAGAGATATATCAGCCCCAGCATTTT. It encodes CASSRTEIYQPQHF.

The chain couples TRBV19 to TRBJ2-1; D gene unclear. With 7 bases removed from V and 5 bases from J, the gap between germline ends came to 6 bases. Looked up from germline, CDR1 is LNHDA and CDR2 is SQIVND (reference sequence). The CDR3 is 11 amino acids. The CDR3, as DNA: TGTGCCAGTATGGCCAACAATGAGCAGTTCTTC. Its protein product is CASMANNEQFF.

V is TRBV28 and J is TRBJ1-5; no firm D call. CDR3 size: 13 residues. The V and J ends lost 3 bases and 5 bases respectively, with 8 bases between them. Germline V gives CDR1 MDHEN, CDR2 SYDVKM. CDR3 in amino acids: CASSFDTYQPQHF. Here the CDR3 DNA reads TGTGCCAGCAGTTTTGACACTTATCAGCCCCAGCATTTT.

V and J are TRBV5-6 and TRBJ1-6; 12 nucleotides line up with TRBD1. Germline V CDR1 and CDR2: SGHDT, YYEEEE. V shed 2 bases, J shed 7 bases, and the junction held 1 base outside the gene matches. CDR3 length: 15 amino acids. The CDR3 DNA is TGTGCCAGCAGCTTCGGGACAGGGGGCAATTCACCCCTCCACTTT. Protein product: CASSFGTGGNSPLHF.

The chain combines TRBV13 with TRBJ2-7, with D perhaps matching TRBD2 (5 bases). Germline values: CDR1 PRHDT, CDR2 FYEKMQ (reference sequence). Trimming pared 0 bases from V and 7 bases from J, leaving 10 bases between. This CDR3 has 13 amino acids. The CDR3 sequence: CASSLGRSGEQYV. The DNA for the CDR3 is TGTGCCAGCAGCTTAGGTCGCTCGGGGGAGCAGTACGTC.